This passage covers 26 T cell receptor beta chains from one sample sequenced in a study of T cell responses to AZD1222 COVID-19 vaccine (dated by TCRdb to about 2021). The library was obtained by the immunoSEQ multiplex PCR assay. The immuneACCESS repertoire file appears here via TCRdb, limited to in-frame rearrangements. These files lack a portion of the clones; in checked studies, under half of the deficit traces to unresolved V genes, and the cause of the others is not known. The table for this sample lists roughly 150,000 clones; approximately 90% of them were counted only once. In total, the top ten clones hold about 2% of the sample. This specimen's time point label, per the study, means: baseline before first vaccination. The sequencing here drew on peripheral blood, taken on day 0 of AZD1222 vaccination. The receptors were gathered from an adult in good health.

V is TRBV5-1 and J is TRBJ1-2; 8 positions agree with TRBD1. Germline CDR1 and CDR2: SGHRS and YFSETQ. The CDR3 spans 15 residues. V gave up 4 bases and J gave up 4 bases; unmatched junction bases: 9. Here the CDR3 DNA reads TGCGCCAGCAGCGGGGACAGGCTTGGGGTCTATGGCTACACCTTC. This translates into CASSGDRLGVYGYTF. Based on the CDR3 plus reference TRBV5-1 and TRBJ1-2, the full variable domain is KAGVTQTPRYLIKTRGQQVTLSCSPISGHRSVSWYQQTPGQGLQFLFEYFSETQRNKGNFPGRFSGRQFSNSRSEMNVSTLELGDSALYLCASSGDRLGVYGYTFGSGTRLTVV.

V is TRBV7-6 and J is TRBJ1-3; 8 bases are a match to TRBD1. V lost 4 bases and J lost 0; bases outside the gene matches: 8. CDR1 is SGHVS, CDR2 FNYEAQ, per germline. The length of the CDR3 is 17 residues. The CDR3 reads CASSSRTGPSSGNTIYF. In DNA form, the CDR3 reads TGTGCCAGCAGCTCGAGGACAGGGCCAAGCTCTGGAAACACCATATATTTT. Looking up the rest from reference TRBV7-6 and TRBJ1-3 gives the full variable domain: GAGVSQSPRYKVTKRGQDVALRCDPISGHVSLYWYRQALGQGPEFLTYFNYEAQQDKSGLPNDRFSAERPEGSISTLTIQRTEQRDSAMYRCASSSRTGPSSGNTIYFGEGSWLTVV.

The chain joins TRBV9 to TRBJ1-6; TRBD1 matches at 7 bases. There are 15 residues in the CDR3. With 4 bases clipped from V and 2 bases from J, the junction kept 3 bases outside the gene matches. Germline V gene sequence: CDR1 SGDLS, CDR2 YYNGEE. Here the CDR3 reads CASSIGTAYNSPLHF. The CDR3 region has the DNA TGTGCCAGCAGCATTGGGACAGCCTATAATTCACCCCTCCACTTT.

The V and J genes are TRBV6-6 and TRBJ1-3; D call uncertain. With 5 bases removed from V and 2 bases from J, the gap between germline ends came to 7 bases. The germline gives CDR1 MNHNY, CDR2 SVGAGI (reference sequence). The CDR3 length is 13 residues. The CDR3 is CASSGGAGNTIYF. The CDR3 DNA sequence: TGTGCCAGCAGTGGTGGAGCTGGAAACACCATATATTTT.

V usage is TRBV3-1 (or the pseudogene TRBV3-2) and J usage is TRBJ1-1; no clear D. Trimming removed 2 bases at V and 1 base at J, with 11 bases between. The CDR3 loop spans 15 amino acids. Germline CDR1 reads LGHDT; CDR2 reads YNNKEL (reference sequence). CDR3 bases: TGTGCCAGCAGCCAAAGGGATCTAAAGAACACTGAAGCTTTCTTT. It is translated as CASSQRDLKNTEAFF.

V gene TRBV19 combines with J gene TRBJ1-5; TRBD1 aligns across 8 bases. The CDR3 sequence is 14 residues long. V trimming: 7 bases; J trimming: 6 bases; junction bases outside the gene matches: 8. CDR1 and CDR2 (germline): LNHDA, SQIVND (reference sequence). The CDR3 coding sequence is TGTGCCAGTATTCCAGGACAGGGAAGTCAGCCCCAGCATTTT. It codes for CASIPGQGSQPQHF.

In this sample, this clone turned up once. The V call is TRBV7-2, the J call TRBJ1-6, with unresolved D. Trimming cost V 1 base and J 6 bases, with 13 bases left between them. CDR1 SGHTA and CDR2 FQGNSA come from the germline V gene. This CDR3 has 16 residues. The CDR3 region has the DNA TGTGCCAGCAGCTTAGGGTTTGGTACGGCTAATTCACCCCTCCACTTT. As protein: CASSLGFGTANSPLHF.

This sequence joins TRBV7-8 and TRBJ1-1; D gene uncertain. The V and J ends lost 1 base and 2 bases respectively, with 8 bases between them. The CDR3 has 14 residues. Germline assignment: CDR1 SGHVS and CDR2 FQNEAQ. CDR3 coding DNA: TGTGCCAGCAGCTTAGGGCAGATTAACACTGAAGCTTTCTTT. Its protein is CASSLGQINTEAFF.

J is TRBJ1-2 and V is TRBV9; D ambiguous. Germline V gene lookup returns CDR1 SGDLS and CDR2 YYNGEE. V was shortened by 0 bases and J by 3 bases, with 9 bases between the two germline ends. This CDR3 contains 14 residues. This chain's CDR3 is CASSVGTVDYGYTF. Written as DNA, the CDR3 is TGTGCCAGCAGCGTAGGAACAGTGGACTATGGCTACACCTTC.

In this sample, this clone turned up once. This sequence joins TRBV5-4 and TRBJ2-7; 9 bases are shared with TRBD1. The trim removed 6 bases at V and 5 bases at J, leaving 6 bases unmatched. The germline gives CDR1 SGHNT, CDR2 YYREEE (reference sequence). CDR3 length equals 13 residues. The CDR3 loop is CASNPGTGNEQYF. The CDR3 bases are TGTGCCAGCAACCCCGGGACAGGGAACGAGCAGTACTTC.

This sequence joins TRBV29-1 and TRBJ1-4, with 7 bases fitting TRBD1. Germline CDR1 reads SQVTM; CDR2 reads ANQGSEA. The CDR3 extends over 14 amino acids. J lost 8 bases, V lost 6 bases, and 12 bases had no gene match. CDR3 nucleotide sequence: TGCAGCGTCGCATCACAGGGGTTGAGAGAAAAACTGTTTTTT. Its translation: CSVASQGLREKLFF.

This chain uses TRBV9 with TRBJ2-7; TRBD1 agrees at 8 bases. CDR1 is SGDLS and CDR2 is YYNGEE in the germline V gene. V shed 4 bases and J 3 bases; nucleotides not matched to a gene: 9. The CDR3 spans 15 residues. The CDR3 DNA is TGTGCCAGCAGCCCCCGACAGGGGCCGGACTACGAGCAGTACTTC. This gives the protein CASSPRQGPDYEQYF.

The CDR3 here is CASSRGTGDGYTF. In DNA, the CDR3 is TGTGCCAGCAGTCGCGGGACAGGGGATGGCTACACCTTC. The V gene is TRBV6-5, the J gene TRBJ1-2, with 10 bases identical to TRBD1. With V trimmed by 5 bases and J by 6 bases, 3 bases remained unmatched. The CDR3 length is 13 residues. Germline V lookup: CDR1 MNHEY, CDR2 SVGAGI.

This clone appeared a single time. This chain joins TRBV10-3 and TRBJ1-1; D ambiguous. CDR1 ENHRY and CDR2 SYGVKD come from the germline V gene. The CDR3 spans 15 residues. V dropped 7 bases and J dropped 1 base, with 16 bases sitting between them. DNA of the CDR3: TGTGCCATCACCCCATCTCGGGGTCAGAACACTGAAGCTTTCTTT. It codes for CAITPSRGQNTEAFF.

This rearrangement joins TRBV2 to TRBJ1-6; tentatively, D is TRBD1 (6 bases). The CDR3 contains 13 residues. V was shortened by 8 bases and J by 8 bases, with 13 bases between the two germline ends. The germline gives CDR1 SNHLY, CDR2 FYNNEI. The CDR3 DNA is TGTGCCAGCGGGAACAGGGCTTATTCACCCCTCCACTTT. Translated, it gives CASGNRAYSPLHF.

V gene TRBV27 combines with J gene TRBJ2-2, with a tentative D call TRBD2 (6 bases). Trimming stripped 10 bases from V and 5 bases from J, with 14 bases between. The germline V gene has CDR1 MNHEY and CDR2 SMNVEV (reference sequence). The CDR3 runs 13 residues. The CDR3 coding sequence is TGTGCCACTACCATGCGGGGAACCGGGGAGCTGTTTTTT. As protein: CATTMRGTGELFF.

V and J are TRBV28 and TRBJ1-2; TRBD1 aligns across 8 bases. V lost 1 base and J lost 4; bases outside the gene matches: 2. The V gene's germline CDR1 is MDHEN and CDR2 SYDVKM. There are 14 residues in the CDR3. CDR3 bases: TGTGCCAGCAGTTTATCCGGGACAGGCTATGGCTACACCTTC. This gives the protein CASSLSGTGYGYTF.

A note on this clone: Germline is not matched at one junction end, which may reflect a read error. This sequence joins TRBV28 and TRBJ2-1, with D maybe TRBD2 (5 bases). The germline gives CDR1 MDHEN, CDR2 SYDVKM. The CDR3 sequence is 13 residues long. The CDR3 bases are TGTGCAAGCACCCCCAAAGCGGTTAATGAGCAGTTCTTC. As protein: CASTPKAVNEQFF.

Points on this clone: Other nucleotide sequences from this sample produce the same CDR3. This sequence joins TRBV10-3 and TRBJ1-1; a possible D gene is TRBD1 (6 bases). From germline, CDR1 is ENHRY and CDR2 SYGVKD. V lost 6 bases to trimming and J lost 4 bases, with 9 bases between them. The CDR3 length is 12 residues. The DNA for the CDR3 is TGTGCCATCAGCGAGGGGGGCACTGAAGCTTTCTTT. Its translation is CAISEGGTEAFF.

The rearrangement uses TRBV15 and TRBJ1-2; TRBD1 agrees at 8 bases. The V gene end was trimmed by 5 bases and the J gene end by 5 bases; junction bases not matched to a gene: 7. There are 14 residues in the CDR3. Germline V lookup: CDR1 LNHNV, CDR2 YYDKDF (reference sequence). The DNA for the CDR3 is TGTGCCACCAGCGTGAGTGGACAGGGATATGGCTACACCTTC. Translated: CATSVSGQGYGYTF.

This rearrangement joins TRBV4-2 to TRBJ2-1, with 11 positions matching TRBD2. This CDR3 contains 16 residues. Germline-derived CDR1 and CDR2 are LGHNA and YNFKEQ. V trimming: 3 bases; J trimming: 5 bases; junction bases outside the gene matches: 6. The CDR3 loop reads CASSHPTSGGHNEQFF. The CDR3 DNA reads as TGTGCCAGCAGCCATCCCACTAGCGGGGGACACAATGAGCAGTTCTTC.

The CDR3 region is CASSGTGLNTGELFF. The CDR3 DNA sequence: TGCGCCAGCAGCGGGACAGGATTGAACACCGGGGAGCTGTTTTTT. The V gene is TRBV5-1, the J gene TRBJ2-2, with 8 nucleotides matching TRBD1. CDR1 SGHRS and CDR2 YFSETQ come from the germline V gene. This CDR3 spans 15 amino acids. J lost 1 base, V lost 4 bases, and 3 bases had no gene match.

This chain connects TRBV9 to TRBJ2-2; 8 bases map to TRBD2. The CDR3 is made up of 16 amino acids. Germline lookup yields CDR1 SGDLS and CDR2 YYNGEE. V trimming: 0 bases; J trimming: 5 bases; junction bases outside the gene matches: 6. CDR3 sequence (DNA): TGTGCCAGCAGCGTAGTGGCGGGAGGAGATACCGGGGAGCTGTTTTTT. The encoded protein is CASSVVAGGDTGELFF.

V gene TRBV18 combines with J gene TRBJ2-5; D uncertain. The germline V and J ends were trimmed by 2 bases and 2 bases, with 6 bases remaining between them. In germline, CDR1 is KGHSH, CDR2 LQKENI. This CDR3 region has 13 residues. The CDR3 reads CASSPGLQETQYF. The CDR3 region has the DNA TGTGCCAGCTCACCAGGGCTACAAGAGACCCAGTACTTC. The whole variable domain, remainder taken from reference TRBV18 and TRBJ2-5, is NAGVMQNPRHLVRRRGQEARLRCSPMKGHSHVYWYRQLPEEGLKFMVYLQKENIIDESGMPKERFSAEFPKEGPSILRIQQVVRGDSAAYFCASSPGLQETQYFGPGTRLLVL.

This sequence joins TRBV7-2 and TRBJ1-2; D perhaps matches TRBD1 (6 bases). The CDR3 runs to 13 residues. In germline, CDR1 is SGHTA, CDR2 FQGNSA. V lost 8 bases to trimming and J lost 4 bases, with 14 bases between them. CDR3 coding DNA: TGTGCCAGCTCGAGGACAGAATCCTATGGCTACACCTTC. It yields the protein CASSRTESYGYTF.

The chain carries TRBV6-2 or TRBV6-3 and TRBJ1-5; TRBD1 matches 9 bases. Germline-derived CDR1 and CDR2 are MNHEY and SVGEGT. The CDR3 is 15 amino acids. Trimming took 4 bases from V and 7 from J; bases not matched to a gene: 8. This CDR3 is CASSSYRGPWQPQHF. The DNA for the CDR3 is TGTGCCAGCAGTTCCTACAGGGGGCCGTGGCAGCCCCAGCATTTT.